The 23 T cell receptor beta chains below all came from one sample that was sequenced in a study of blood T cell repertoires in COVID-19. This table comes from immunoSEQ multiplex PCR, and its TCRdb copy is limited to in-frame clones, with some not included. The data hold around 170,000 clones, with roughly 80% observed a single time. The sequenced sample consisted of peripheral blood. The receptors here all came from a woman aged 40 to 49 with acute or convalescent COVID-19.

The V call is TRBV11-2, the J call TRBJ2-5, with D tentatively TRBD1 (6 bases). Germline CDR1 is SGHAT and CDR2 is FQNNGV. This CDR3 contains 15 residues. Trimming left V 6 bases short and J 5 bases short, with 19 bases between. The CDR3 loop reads CASRSWGRLWETQYF. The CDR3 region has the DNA TGTGCCAGCAGATCCTGGGGGCGGCTTTGGGAGACCCAGTACTTC.

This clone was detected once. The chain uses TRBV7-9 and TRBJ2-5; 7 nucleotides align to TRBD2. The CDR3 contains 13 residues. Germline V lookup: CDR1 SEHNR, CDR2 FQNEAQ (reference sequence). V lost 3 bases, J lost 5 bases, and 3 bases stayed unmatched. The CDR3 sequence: CASSFDGRETQYF. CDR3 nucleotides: TGTGCCAGCAGCTTTGACGGGAGGGAGACCCAGTACTTC.

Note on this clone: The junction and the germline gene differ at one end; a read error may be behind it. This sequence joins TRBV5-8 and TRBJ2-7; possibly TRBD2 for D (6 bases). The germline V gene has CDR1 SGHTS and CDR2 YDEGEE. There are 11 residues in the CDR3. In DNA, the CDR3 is TGTGCCAGCAGCTTACGACTAGGCAGTGACTTC. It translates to CASSLRLGSDF.

The CDR3 protein is CASSAGKSGNTIYF. The CDR3, as DNA: TGCGCCAGCAGTGCGGGGAAGTCTGGAAACACCATATATTTT. The chain links TRBV10-1 to TRBJ1-3; the D is unclear. Germline CDR1 and CDR2: WNHNN and SYGVQD (reference sequence). CDR3 length equals 14 residues. Between the trimmed V and J ends, which lost 4 bases and 1 base, there was a span of 8 bases.

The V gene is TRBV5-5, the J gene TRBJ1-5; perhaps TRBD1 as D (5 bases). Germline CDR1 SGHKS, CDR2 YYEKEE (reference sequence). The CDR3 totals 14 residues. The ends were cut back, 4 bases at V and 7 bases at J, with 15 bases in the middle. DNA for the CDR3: TGTGCCAGCAGCCTGGGAGGGGAGGGGCAGCCCCAGCATTTT. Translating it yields CASSLGGEGQPQHF.

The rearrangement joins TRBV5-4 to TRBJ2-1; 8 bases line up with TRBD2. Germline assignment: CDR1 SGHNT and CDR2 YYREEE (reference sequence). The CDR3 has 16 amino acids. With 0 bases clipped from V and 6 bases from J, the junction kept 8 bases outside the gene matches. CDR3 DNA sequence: TGTGCCAGCAGCTTGGGGGTCGGGGGGGCATTCAATGAGCAGTTCTTC. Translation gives CASSLGVGGAFNEQFF.

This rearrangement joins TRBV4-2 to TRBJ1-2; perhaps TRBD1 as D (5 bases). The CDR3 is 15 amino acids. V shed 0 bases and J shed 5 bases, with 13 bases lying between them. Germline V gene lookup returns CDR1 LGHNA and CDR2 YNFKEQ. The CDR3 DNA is TGTGCCAGCAGCCAAGATCCAGGGTCGGAGTATGGCTACACCTTC. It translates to CASSQDPGSEYGYTF.

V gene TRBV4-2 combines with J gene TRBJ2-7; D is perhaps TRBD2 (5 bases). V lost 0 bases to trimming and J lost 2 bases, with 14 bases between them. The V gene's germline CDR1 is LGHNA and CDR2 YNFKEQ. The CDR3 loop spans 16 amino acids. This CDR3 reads CASSQEWGAMTYEQYF. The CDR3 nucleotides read TGTGCCAGCAGCCAAGAGTGGGGAGCCATGACCTACGAGCAGTACTTC.

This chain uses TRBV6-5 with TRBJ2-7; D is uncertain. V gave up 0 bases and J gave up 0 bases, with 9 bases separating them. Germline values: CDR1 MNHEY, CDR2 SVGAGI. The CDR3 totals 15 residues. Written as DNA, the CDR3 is TGTGCCAGCAGTTACTCTGTCCTGAGCTCCTACGAGCAGTACTTC. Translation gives CASSYSVLSSYEQYF.

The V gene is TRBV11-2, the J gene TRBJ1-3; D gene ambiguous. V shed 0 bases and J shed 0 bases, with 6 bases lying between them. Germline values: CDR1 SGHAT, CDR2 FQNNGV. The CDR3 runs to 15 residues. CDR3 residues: CASSLDHGSGNTIYF. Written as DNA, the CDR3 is TGTGCCAGCAGCTTAGATCACGGCTCTGGAAACACCATATATTTT.

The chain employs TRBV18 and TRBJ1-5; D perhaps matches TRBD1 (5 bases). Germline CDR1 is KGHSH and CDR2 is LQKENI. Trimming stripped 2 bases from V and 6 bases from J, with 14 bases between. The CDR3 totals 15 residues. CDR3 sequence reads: CASSPTTGGRQPQHF. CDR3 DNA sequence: TGTGCCAGCTCACCAACCACAGGAGGGCGTCAGCCCCAGCATTTT.

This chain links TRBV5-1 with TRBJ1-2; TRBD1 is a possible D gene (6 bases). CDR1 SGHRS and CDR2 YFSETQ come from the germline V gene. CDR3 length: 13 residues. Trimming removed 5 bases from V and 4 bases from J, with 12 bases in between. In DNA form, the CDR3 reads TGCGCCAGCAGATATGACAGGAGCTATGGCTACACCTTC. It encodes CASRYDRSYGYTF.

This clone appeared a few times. The CDR3 DNA reads TGCGCCAGCAGTACCCCTAGCGGCAATGAGCAGTTCTTC. This encodes CASSTPSGNEQFF. This rearrangement joins TRBV5-1 to TRBJ2-1; 7 bases align to TRBD2. CDR3 length equals 13 residues. J lost 6 bases, V lost 5 bases, and 5 bases had no gene match. CDR1 and CDR2 from the germline V gene are SGHRS and YFSETQ.

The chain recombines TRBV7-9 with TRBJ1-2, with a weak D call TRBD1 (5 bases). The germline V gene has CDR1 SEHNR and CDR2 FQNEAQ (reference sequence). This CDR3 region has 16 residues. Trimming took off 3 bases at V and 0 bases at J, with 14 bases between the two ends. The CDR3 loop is CASSLGGKAANYGYTF. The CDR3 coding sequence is TGTGCCAGCAGCTTGGGGGGGAAGGCCGCTAACTATGGCTACACCTTC.

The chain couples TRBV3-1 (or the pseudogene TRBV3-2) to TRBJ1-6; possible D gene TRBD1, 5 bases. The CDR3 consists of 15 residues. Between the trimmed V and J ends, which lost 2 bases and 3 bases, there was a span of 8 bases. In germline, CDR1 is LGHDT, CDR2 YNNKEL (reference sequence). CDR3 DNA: TGTGCCAGCAGCCAATTGGGGGGCTATAATTCACCCCTCCACTTT. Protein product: CASSQLGGYNSPLHF.

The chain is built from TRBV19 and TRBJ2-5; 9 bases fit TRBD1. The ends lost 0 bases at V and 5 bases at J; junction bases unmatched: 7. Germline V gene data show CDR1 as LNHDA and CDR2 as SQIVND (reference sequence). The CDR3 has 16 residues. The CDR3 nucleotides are TGTGCCAGTAGTATAGAAGTCGGGACAGGGATGGAGACCCAGTACTTC. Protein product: CASSIEVGTGMETQYF. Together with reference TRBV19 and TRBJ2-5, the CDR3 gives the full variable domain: DGGITQSPKYLFRKEGQNVTLSCEQNLNHDAMYWYRQDPGQGLRLIYYSQIVNDFQKGDIAEGYSVSREKKESFPLTVTSAQKNPTAFYLCASSIEVGTGMETQYFGPGTRLLVL.

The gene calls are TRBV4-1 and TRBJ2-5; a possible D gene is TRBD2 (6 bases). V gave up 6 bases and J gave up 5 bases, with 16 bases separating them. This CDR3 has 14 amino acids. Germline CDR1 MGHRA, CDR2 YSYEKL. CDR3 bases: TGCGCCAGCAGGGGGGGAGGCTTCGGCGAGACCCAGTACTTC. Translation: CASRGGGFGETQYF.

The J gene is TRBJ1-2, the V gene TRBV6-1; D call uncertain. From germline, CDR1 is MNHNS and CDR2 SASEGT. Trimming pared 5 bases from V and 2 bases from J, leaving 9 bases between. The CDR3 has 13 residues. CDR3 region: CASSFMRNYGYTF. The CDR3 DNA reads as TGTGCCAGCAGTTTCATGCGCAACTATGGCTACACCTTC.

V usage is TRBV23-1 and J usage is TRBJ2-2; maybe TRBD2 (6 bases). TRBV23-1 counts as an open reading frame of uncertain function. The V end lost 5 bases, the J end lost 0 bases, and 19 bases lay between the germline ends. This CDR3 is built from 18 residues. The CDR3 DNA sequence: TGCGCCAGCAGTAAATGGAGGGACTTAACCGCGAACACCGGGGAGCTGTTTTTT. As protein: CASSKWRDLTANTGELFF.

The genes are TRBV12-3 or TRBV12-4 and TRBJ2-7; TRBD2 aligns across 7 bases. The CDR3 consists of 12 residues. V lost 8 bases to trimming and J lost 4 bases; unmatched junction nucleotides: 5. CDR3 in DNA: TGTGCCAGCGCAGATAGCGGGTACGAGCAGTACTTC. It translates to CASADSGYEQYF.

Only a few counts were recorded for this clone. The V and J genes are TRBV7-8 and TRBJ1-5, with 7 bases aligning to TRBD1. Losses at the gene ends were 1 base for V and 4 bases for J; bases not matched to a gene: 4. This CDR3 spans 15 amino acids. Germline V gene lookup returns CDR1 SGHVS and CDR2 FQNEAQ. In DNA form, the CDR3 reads TGTGCCAGCAGCTTAGACAGGGGCGCGAATCAGCCCCAGCATTTT. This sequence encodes CASSLDRGANQPQHF. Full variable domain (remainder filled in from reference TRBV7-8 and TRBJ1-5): GAGVSQSPRYKVAKRGQDVALRCDPISGHVSLFWYQQALGQGPEFLTYFQNEAQLDKSGLPSDRFFAERPEGSVSTLKIQRTQQEDSAVYLCASSLDRGANQPQHFGDGTRLSIL.

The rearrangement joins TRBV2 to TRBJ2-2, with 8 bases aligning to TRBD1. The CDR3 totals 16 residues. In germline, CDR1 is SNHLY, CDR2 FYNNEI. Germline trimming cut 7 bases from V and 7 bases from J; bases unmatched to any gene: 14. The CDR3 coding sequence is TGTGCCAGCAATCCCGGACAGGGCATGGGCCACGGGGAGCTGTTTTTT. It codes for CASNPGQGMGHGELFF.

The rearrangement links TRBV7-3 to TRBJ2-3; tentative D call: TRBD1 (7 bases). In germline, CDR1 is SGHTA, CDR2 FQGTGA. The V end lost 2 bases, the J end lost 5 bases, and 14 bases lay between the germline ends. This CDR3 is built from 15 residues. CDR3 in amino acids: CASSLARGRGDTQYF. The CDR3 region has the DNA TGTGCCAGCAGCTTAGCGAGGGGGCGGGGAGATACGCAGTATTTT.